The source of this T cell receptor (beta chain) is a study of blood T cell repertoires in COVID-19 (dated by TCRdb to about 2020). The study in broad terms: Collaborator samples came from the United States, Italy and Spain and covered acute and convalescent phases of COVID-19. The material from the prospective study consisted of cDNA or gDNA derived from T cells, B-cell-depleted T cells, or PBMCs. The dataset comprised deeply sampled blood TCRbeta repertoires from subjects exposed to, actively infected with, or recovered from COVID-19. The repertoires were released in a freely available public database meant as a resource for research on the immune response to SARS-CoV-2. The samples were drawn from two sources: the first 160 participants of the ongoing ImmuneRACE study, and 1,200 or so subjects contributed by 6 global collaborators. Nearly every sample came with metadata listing a de-identified subject ID, COVID-19 status, age in years and sex. Where available, HLA class I and class II types were obtained from metadata supplied by the sample provider rather than from assay-based typing. On the study overall, not on this receptor specifically: The quantity of clinical and demographic metadata differed by source and by participant and was supplied without curation.

In the case of this clone: Its antigen has not been determined. No base quality values were provided; no much bigger clone lies one nucleotide off.

Each collaborating institution followed its own protocols to collect whole blood in K2EDTA tubes. For TCRbeta analysis, collaborators shipped samples in one of three forms: frozen whole blood, isolated PBMCs, or DNA extracted from either of those sample types. The V end loses 3 bases and the J end loses 1 base, and a stretch of 12 bases separates them. The CDR3 runs 15 amino acids, cysteine and phenylalanine included. Only the CDR3 region is kept as DNA, spanning 45 bases read in frame from base 1. From the germline V gene, CDR1 is MDHEN and CDR2 is SYDVKM. TCRbeta CDR3 regions were amplified from genomic DNA using the immunoSEQ Assay, a bias-controlled multiplex PCR. Concerning the study's data processing: The number of nucleated cells in each sample was estimated by amplification of reference gene primers within the assay. To quantify the absolute abundance of each unique TCRbeta CDR3 rearrangement, sequence reads were collapsed and filtered. Productive Simpson clonality was computed per sample as the square root of Simpson's diversity index over productive rearrangements. This immuneACCESS table, as held by TCRdb, lists in-frame sequences with V and J called but not all clones. Of the missing ones, under half trace to an unresolved V gene in checked studies; the others have no known cause. V, J and clone size are those of that table, while D and trimming were read from the DNA. The sample table holds 90,000 or so clones, of which around 86% were seen once. The ten largest clones represent 25% of the sample.

The receptor chain draws on TRBV28 and TRBJ2-5; the D gene cannot be resolved reliably. The clonotype comes from a human donor in a cohort sampled during active COVID-19. Sequenced material: peripheral blood. The nucleotide sequence reads TGTGCCAGCAGTTTCTCATCAGGCGCCCAAGAGACCCAGTACTTC. Translated, it reads CASSFSSGAQETQYF.